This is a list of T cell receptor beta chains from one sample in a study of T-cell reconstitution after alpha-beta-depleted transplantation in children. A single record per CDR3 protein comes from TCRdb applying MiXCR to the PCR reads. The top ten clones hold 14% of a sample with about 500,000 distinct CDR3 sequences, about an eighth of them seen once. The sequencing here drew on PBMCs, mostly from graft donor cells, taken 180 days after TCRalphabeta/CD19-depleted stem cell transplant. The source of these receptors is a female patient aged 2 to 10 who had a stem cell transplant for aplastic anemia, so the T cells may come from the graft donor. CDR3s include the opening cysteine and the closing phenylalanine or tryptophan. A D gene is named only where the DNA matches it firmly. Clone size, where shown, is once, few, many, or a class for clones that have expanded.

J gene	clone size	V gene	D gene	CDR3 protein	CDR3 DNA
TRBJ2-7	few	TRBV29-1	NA	CSVQGTGEQYF	TGCAGCGTTCAGGGGACGGGCGAGCAGTACTTC
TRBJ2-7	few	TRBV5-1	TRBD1	CASRDPGQGAYEQYF	TGCGCCAGCAGGGACCCGGGACAGGGAGCCTACGAGCAGTACTTC
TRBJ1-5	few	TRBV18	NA	CASSPSNRGNQPQHF	TGTGCCAGCTCACCATCTAACCGGGGAAATCAGCCCCAGCATTTT
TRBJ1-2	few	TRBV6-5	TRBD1	CASSYYQGAPLIYGYTF	TGTGCCAGCAGTTACTACCAGGGGGCCCCCCTCATATATGGCTACACCTTC
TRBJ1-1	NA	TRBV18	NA	CASSPAAAEAFF	TGTGCCAGCTCACCAGCGGCGGCTGAAGCTTTCTTT
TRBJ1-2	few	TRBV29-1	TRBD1	CSVPGTVDYGYTF	TGCAGCGTGCCCGGGACAGTAGACTATGGCTACACCTTC
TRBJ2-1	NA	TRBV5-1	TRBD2	CASSFEAGGPNNEQFF	TGCGCCAGCAGCTTTGAAGCGGGAGGCCCTAACAATGAGCAGTTCTTC
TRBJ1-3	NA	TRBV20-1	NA	CSARDMGEVGNTIYF	TGCAGTGCTAGAGATATGGGGGAGGTGGGAAACACCATATATTTT
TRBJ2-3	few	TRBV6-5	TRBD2	CASSSGLARDTQYF	TGTGCCAGCAGTTCGGGACTAGCGAGGGATACGCAGTATTTT
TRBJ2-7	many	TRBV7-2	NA	CASSERYEQYF	TGTGCCAGCAGCGAGCGCTACGAGCAGTACTTC
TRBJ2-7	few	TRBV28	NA	CASSPMDGFYEQYF	TGTGCCAGCAGTCCTATGGACGGGTTCTACGAGCAGTACTTC
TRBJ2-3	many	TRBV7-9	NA	CASSRMGSGTPDTQYF	TGTGCCAGCAGCCGGATGGGTAGCGGTACACCAGATACGCAGTATTTT
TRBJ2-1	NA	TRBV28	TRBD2	CASSLLASGSRREQFF	TGTGCCAGCAGTTTACTGGCTAGCGGGAGCAGAAGAGAGCAGTTCTTC
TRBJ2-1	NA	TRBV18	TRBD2	CASSRTSGTSYNEQFF	TGTGCCAGCTCACGTACTAGCGGGACCTCCTACAATGAGCAGTTCTTC
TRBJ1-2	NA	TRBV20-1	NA	CSARDSGNYGYTF	TGCAGTGCCAGAGATAGTGGTAACTATGGCTACACCTTC
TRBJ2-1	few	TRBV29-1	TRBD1	CSGSRDRNNEQFF	TGCAGCGGTTCCCGGGACAGGAACAATGAGCAGTTCTTC
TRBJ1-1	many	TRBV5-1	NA	CASRGGLSNTEAFF	TGCGCCAGCAGGGGGGGACTTTCTAACACTGAAGCTTTCTTT
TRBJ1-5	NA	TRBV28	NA	CASSLGKPQHF	TGTGCCAGCAGTTTGGGCAAGCCCCAGCATTTT
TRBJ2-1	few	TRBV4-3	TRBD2	CASSQGLAPSGDEQFF	TGCGCCAGCAGCCAAGGACTAGCCCCCTCAGGCGATGAGCAGTTCTTC
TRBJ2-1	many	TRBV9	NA	CASSVVGVPYNEQFF	TGTGCCAGCAGCGTAGTGGGGGTCCCCTACAATGAGCAGTTCTTC
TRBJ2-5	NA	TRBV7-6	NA	CASSSLRVAETQYF	TGTGCCAGCAGCTCGCTCCGGGTGGCAGAGACCCAGTACTTC
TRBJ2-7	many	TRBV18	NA	CASSPRGINAYEQYF	TGTGCCAGCTCCCCGAGGGGTATAAATGCCTACGAGCAGTACTTC
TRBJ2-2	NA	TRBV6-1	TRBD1	CASRGQGADTGELFF	TGTGCCAGCAGGGGACAGGGGGCAGACACCGGGGAGCTGTTTTTT
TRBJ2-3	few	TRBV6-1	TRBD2	CASSDPKAGLKYF	TGTGCCAGCAGTGACCCTAAAGCGGGACTTAAGTATTTT
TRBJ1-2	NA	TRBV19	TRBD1	CASSLGTGDNYGYTF	TGTGCCAGTAGTCTCGGGACAGGGGATAACTATGGCTACACCTTC
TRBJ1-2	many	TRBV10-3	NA	CAISEPPRGLGYGYTF	TGTGCCATCAGTGAGCCTCCTCGGGGGCTGGGTTATGGCTACACCTTC
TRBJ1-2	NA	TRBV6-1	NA	CASNKGPKGHGYTF	TGTGCCAGCAACAAGGGACCAAAAGGGCATGGCTACACCTTC
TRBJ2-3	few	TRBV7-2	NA	CASSLKSREGTQYF	TGTGCCAGCAGCTTAAAGTCCAGAGAGGGTACGCAGTATTTT
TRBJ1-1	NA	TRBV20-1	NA	CSANLDRRQNTEAFF	TGCAGTGCCAACCTTGACAGGCGCCAGAACACTGAAGCTTTCTTT
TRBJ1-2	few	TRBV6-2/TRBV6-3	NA	CASSDMYGYTF	TGTGCCAGCAGCGACATGTATGGCTACACCTTC
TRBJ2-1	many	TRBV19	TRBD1	CASSIPPRTGVANEQFF	TGTGCCAGTAGTATCCCACCCCGGACAGGGGTTGCAAATGAGCAGTTCTTC
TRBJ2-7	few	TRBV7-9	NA	CASSHQYEQYF	TGTGCCAGCAGCCACCAATACGAGCAGTACTTC
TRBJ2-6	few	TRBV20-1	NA	CSASGGFASGANVLTF	TGCAGTGCTAGTGGAGGGTTTGCGTCTGGGGCCAACGTCCTGACTTTC
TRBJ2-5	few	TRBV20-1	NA	CSATLASYQETQYF	TGCAGTGCCACACTAGCTTCGTACCAAGAGACCCAGTACTTC
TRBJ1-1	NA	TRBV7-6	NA	CASSHRGGRNTEAFF	TGTGCCAGCAGCCACCGGGGAGGGAGGAACACTGAAGCTTTCTTT
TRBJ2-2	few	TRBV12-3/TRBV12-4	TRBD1	CASSSRPGTGTGELFF	TGTGCCAGCAGTTCACGTCCCGGGACAGGGACCGGGGAGCTGTTTTTT
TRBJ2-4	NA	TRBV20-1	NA	CSASGWGPAKNIQYF	TGCAGTGCTAGCGGTTGGGGACCCGCCAAAAACATTCAGTACTTC
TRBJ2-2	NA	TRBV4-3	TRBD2	CASSQGIAGGTNTGELFF	TGCGCCAGCAGCCAAGGAATAGCGGGAGGTACGAACACCGGGGAGCTGTTTTTT
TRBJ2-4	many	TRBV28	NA	CASSFHLNLAKNIQYF	TGTGCCAGCAGTTTCCACCTAAATCTAGCCAAAAACATTCAGTACTTC
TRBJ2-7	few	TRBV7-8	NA	CASSSQRIPYEQYF	TGTGCCAGCAGCTCACAACGGATACCCTACGAGCAGTACTTC
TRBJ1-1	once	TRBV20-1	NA	CSAGLGARAEAFF	TGCAGTGCTGGTCTGGGGGCGCGCGCTGAAGCTTTCTTT
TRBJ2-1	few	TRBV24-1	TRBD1	CATSDFPGQGRINEQFF	TGTGCCACCAGTGATTTTCCGGGACAGGGTAGGATCAATGAGCAGTTCTTC
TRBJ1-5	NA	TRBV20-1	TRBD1	CSARRQGEPQHF	TGCAGTGCTCGACGACAGGGGGAACCCCAGCATTTT